This entry lists 7 T cell receptor beta chains sequenced from one sample in a study of cytomegalovirus exposure and HLA in healthy donors. PCR primers comprised 60 Vbeta and 13 Jbeta primers. Profiled with immunoSEQ multiplex PCR; TCRdb holds only in-frame clones, not every one. The sample is made up of roughly 140,000 clones, and the top ten hold 0.85% to 1% of it. Source material: PBMCs. The receptors shown here come from a male donor in good health and CMV-seronegative.

The rearrangement joins TRBV30 to TRBJ2-1, with 7 bases identical to TRBD2. Germline V gene sequence: CDR1 GTSNPN, CDR2 SVGIG (reference sequence). J was trimmed by 2 bases and V by 3 bases; bases with no gene match: 7. CDR3 length equals 15 residues. For the CDR3, the DNA is TGTGCCTGGAGCGAGGGAGGGGTCCCCTACAATGAGCAGTTCTTC. Residues: CAWSEGGVPYNEQFF.

This chain joins TRBV5-1 and TRBJ2-2; D may be TRBD2 (6 bases). The germline V gene has CDR1 SGHRS and CDR2 YFSETQ. This CDR3 has 16 amino acids. V was trimmed by 3 bases and J by 0 bases, leaving 12 bases between them. The CDR3 DNA sequence: TGCGCCAGCAGCTCTGGGGGGACGCCGAACACCGGGGAGCTGTTTTTT. Its translation is CASSSGGTPNTGELFF. Supplemented by reference TRBV5-1 and TRBJ2-2, the full variable domain reads KAGVTQTPRYLIKTRGQQVTLSCSPISGHRSVSWYQQTPGQGLQFLFEYFSETQRNKGNFPGRFSGRQFSNSRSEMNVSTLELGDSALYLCASSSGGTPNTGELFFGEGSRLTVL.

The chain joins TRBV19 to TRBJ2-7, with a weak D call TRBD2 (5 bases). The V gene's germline CDR1 is LNHDA and CDR2 SQIVND (reference sequence). The CDR3 is 13 residues long. V was clipped by 6 bases and J by 5 bases, with 14 bases between them. The DNA for the CDR3 is TGTGCCAGTAGCCCGGGATATCTTAACGAGCAGTACTTC. Encoded protein: CASSPGYLNEQYF.

The CDR3 here is CASSLTGQPDYGYTF. The CDR3 DNA reads TGTGCCAGCAGCTTAACGGGACAGCCAGACTATGGCTACACCTTC. V gene TRBV7-3 combines with J gene TRBJ1-2, with 7 positions matching TRBD1. V lost 0 bases, J lost 3 bases, and 4 bases stayed unmatched. This CDR3 has 15 residues. CDR1 and CDR2 (germline): SGHTA, FQGTGA.

The chain links TRBV29-1 to TRBJ1-6; D call uncertain. Trimming took 6 bases from V and 3 from J, leaving 12 bases between them. The germline CDR1 and CDR2 sequences are SQVTM and ANQGSEA. This CDR3 spans 14 amino acids. CDR3 sequence reads: CSVVVGDYNSPLHF. The DNA for the CDR3 is TGCAGCGTGGTCGTCGGGGACTATAATTCACCCCTCCACTTT. The full variable domain, with the rest looked up from reference TRBV29-1 and TRBJ1-6, is SAVISQKPSRDICQRGTSLTIQCQVDSQVTMMFWYRQQPGQSLTLIATANQGSEATYESGFVIDKFPISRPNLTFSTLTVSNMSPEDSSIYLCSVVVGDYNSPLHFGNGTRLTVT.

The V and J genes are TRBV30 and TRBJ2-1, with 12 bases that match TRBD2. V dropped 3 bases and J dropped 7; count of bases not matched to a gene: 1. CDR3 length: 13 residues. Germline V gene lookup returns CDR1 GTSNPN and CDR2 SVGIG (reference sequence). For the CDR3, the DNA is TGTGCCTGGAGACTAGCGGGGGGTAATGAGCAGTTCTTC. This gives the protein CAWRLAGGNEQFF.

The chain employs TRBV19 and TRBJ2-7, with 8 bases that match TRBD1. Germline V CDR1 and CDR2: LNHDA, SQIVND (reference sequence). V trimming: 1 base; J trimming: 3 bases; junction bases outside the gene matches: 5. CDR3 length: 15 amino acids. Here the CDR3 reads CASSIGRTGNYEQYF. CDR3 nucleotide sequence: TGTGCCAGTAGTATAGGGCGGACAGGGAACTACGAGCAGTACTTC.